These 31 T cell receptor beta chains share one sample of origin, sequenced in a study of blood T cell repertoires in COVID-19. The table came from immunoSEQ multiplex PCR; TCRdb's copy has only in-frame clones and leaves some out. The sample gives under 200,000 clones, approximately 87% of which show up once; over 3.5% is in the top ten. Sequences were obtained from peripheral blood. Receptors were obtained from a man between 18 and 35 years old with active or convalescent COVID-19.

This clone has just one count. The V gene is TRBV7-9, the J gene TRBJ2-7; 8 nucleotides match TRBD1. Looked up from germline, CDR1 is SEHNR and CDR2 is FQNEAQ (reference sequence). This CDR3 is built from 15 residues. V trimming: 3 bases; J trimming: 2 bases; junction bases outside the gene matches: 6. The DNA of the CDR3 is TGTGCCAGCAGCTTTGTGCAGGGGGCGGCCTACGAGCAGTACTTC. This codes for CASSFVQGAAYEQYF. Combining the CDR3 with reference TRBV7-9 and TRBJ2-7 gives the whole variable domain DTGVSQNPRHKITKRGQNVTFRCDPISEHNRLYWYRQTLGQGPEFLTYFQNEAQLEKSRLLSDRFSAERPKGSFSTLEIQRTEQGDSAMYLCASSFVQGAAYEQYFGPGTRLTVT.

This chain joins TRBV3-1 (or the pseudogene TRBV3-2) and TRBJ1-2; D unclear. The V gene lost 1 base and the J gene lost 2 bases, with 11 bases spanning the gap. CDR1 and CDR2 (germline): LGHDT, YNNKEL (reference sequence). The CDR3 has 15 residues. CDR3 in DNA: TGTGCCAGCAGCCAAGGATCGCCAGGAAACTATGGCTACACCTTC. Amino acid sequence: CASSQGSPGNYGYTF.

The chain is built from TRBV6-6 and TRBJ2-2; 11 bases match TRBD2. Per germline, CDR1 MNHNY and CDR2 SVGAGI (reference sequence). V dropped 5 bases and J dropped 5; count of bases not matched to a gene: 13. This CDR3 spans 18 amino acids. In DNA, the CDR3 is TGTGCCAGCAGTCGTCGCAGCGATAGCGGGGGGGCAACCGGGGAGCTGTTTTTT. It specifies CASSRRSDSGGATGELFF.

The rearrangement links TRBV7-3 to TRBJ2-3; 8 nucleotides match TRBD2. The germline V gene has CDR1 SGHTA and CDR2 FQGTGA. The CDR3 is 14 amino acids. V lost 8 bases, J lost 3 bases, and 7 bases stayed unmatched. CDR3 region: CASANGGVTDTQYF. Written as DNA, the CDR3 is TGTGCCAGCGCAAACGGGGGGGTTACAGATACGCAGTATTTT.

The V and J genes are TRBV28 and TRBJ1-6; the match to TRBD1 covers 9 bases. This CDR3 contains 14 residues. From germline, CDR1 is MDHEN and CDR2 SYDVKM. The J segment lost 9 bases and the V segment lost 3 bases, leaving 3 bases of the junction unmatched. CDR3 residues: CASSLGQGSSPLHF. The CDR3 DNA reads TGTGCCAGCAGTTTGGGACAGGGTTCTTCACCCCTCCACTTT.

V and J are TRBV10-3 and TRBJ1-1; TRBD1 matches at 7 bases. The CDR3 extends over 14 amino acids. Per germline, CDR1 ENHRY and CDR2 SYGVKD. J lost 3 bases, V lost 7 bases, and 8 bases had no gene match. This chain's CDR3 is CAINEQGFHTEAFF. For the CDR3, the DNA is TGTGCCATCAATGAACAGGGGTTCCACACTGAAGCTTTCTTT.

The chain has TRBV6-6 and TRBJ2-5, with TRBD2 matching 7 bases. The CDR3 length is 13 residues. CDR1 and CDR2 (germline): MNHNY, SVGAGI (reference sequence). J lost 5 bases, V lost 7 bases, and 7 bases had no gene match. This chain's CDR3 is CASTPGGIETQYF. The CDR3 DNA reads as TGTGCCAGCACCCCCGGGGGGATCGAGACCCAGTACTTC.

The count of this clone is one. The chain combines TRBV7-6 with TRBJ2-1, with 7 bases matching TRBD1. The junction had 10 bases not matched to a gene; V was cut back by 2 bases and J by 6 bases. Looked up from germline, CDR1 is SGHVS and CDR2 is FNYEAQ. The CDR3 spans 16 residues. The CDR3 reads CASSLSGQAFFNEQFF. The CDR3 DNA reads as TGTGCCAGCAGCTTATCCGGACAGGCCTTCTTCAATGAGCAGTTCTTC.

This chain joins TRBV7-9 and TRBJ1-5, with D perhaps TRBD1 (6 bases). The length of the CDR3 is 15 residues. Germline assignment: CDR1 SEHNR and CDR2 FQNEAQ (reference sequence). V lost 1 base to trimming and J lost 2 bases, with 9 bases between them. CDR3 in DNA: TGTGCCAGCAGCTTAGGTCGACAGGGCAATCAGCCCCAGCATTTT. Its protein product is CASSLGRQGNQPQHF.

The V gene is TRBV28, the J gene TRBJ1-5; tentative D call: TRBD1 (5 bases). Germline values: CDR1 MDHEN, CDR2 SYDVKM. The CDR3 runs to 15 residues. Deletions cut 5 bases from V and 0 bases from J, with 11 bases between. CDR3: CASSLYQGSNQPQHF. The CDR3 DNA follows: TGTGCCAGCAGTCTTTATCAGGGTAGCAATCAGCCCCAGCATTTT. The whole variable domain, remainder taken from reference TRBV28 and TRBJ1-5, is DVKVTQSSRYLVKRTGEKVFLECVQDMDHENMFWYRQDPGLGLRLIYFSYDVKMKEKGDIPEGYSVSREKKERFSLILESASTNQTSMYLCASSLYQGSNQPQHFGDGTRLSIL.

CDR3 protein: CASRDSTNYGYTF. CDR3 nucleotide sequence: TGCGCCAGCAGGGACAGCACTAACTATGGCTACACCTTC. The chain links TRBV5-1 to TRBJ1-2, with D perhaps matching TRBD1 (6 bases). The V gene lost 5 bases and the J gene lost 0 bases, with 8 bases spanning the gap. This CDR3 region has 13 residues. CDR1 is SGHRS, CDR2 YFSETQ, per germline.

The rearrangement joins TRBV27 to TRBJ1-6; tentative D call: TRBD1 (6 bases). The V and J ends lost 8 bases and 9 bases respectively, with 20 bases between them. CDR3 size: 15 residues. Germline V lookup: CDR1 MNHEY, CDR2 SMNVEV (reference sequence). CDR3 sequence (DNA): TGTGCCAGCGGATCCGGGACAATGGGTGGTTCACCCCTCCACTTT. Protein sequence: CASGSGTMGGSPLHF.

There are many counts of this clone. The chain employs TRBV9 and TRBJ1-6; D not resolved. V lost 3 bases to trimming and J lost 9 bases, with 16 bases between them. The CDR3 has 15 residues. CDR1 is SGDLS, CDR2 YYNGEE, per germline. CDR3 coding DNA: TGTGCCAGCAGCGGGACGGAGGGTGCTAGTTCACCCCTCCACTTT. Residues: CASSGTEGASSPLHF.

This clone was observed a few times. This rearrangement joins TRBV18 to TRBJ1-1; D not resolved. From germline, CDR1 is KGHSH and CDR2 LQKENI. CDR3 length equals 15 residues. Trimming took 6 bases from V and 4 from J, leaving 18 bases between them. As DNA, the CDR3 is TGTGCCAGCTCTACGGGAGTTAAGGGTCCCACTGAAGCTTTCTTT. Protein sequence: CASSTGVKGPTEAFF.

The J gene is TRBJ1-1, the V gene TRBV10-3; D gene unclear. This CDR3 has 13 residues. Germline V CDR1 and CDR2: ENHRY, SYGVKD. V was clipped by 6 bases and J by 4 bases, with 12 bases between them. CDR3 DNA sequence: TGTGCCATCAGCCGTACCGTCAGCACTGAAGCTTTCTTT. It translates to CAISRTVSTEAFF.

The rearrangement links TRBV7-2 to TRBJ2-7; perhaps TRBD1 as D (5 bases). The CDR3 is 14 amino acids. Trimming removed 3 bases from V and 0 bases from J, with 9 bases in between. From germline, CDR1 is SGHTA and CDR2 FQGNSA. The CDR3 loop reads CASSFLGVSYEQYF. The CDR3, as DNA: TGTGCCAGCAGCTTCCTAGGGGTCTCCTACGAGCAGTACTTC.

The chain uses TRBV7-6 and TRBJ2-7; D may be TRBD1 (6 bases). Trimming pared 0 bases from V and 4 bases from J, leaving 16 bases between. In germline, CDR1 is SGHVS, CDR2 FNYEAQ. The CDR3 runs to 16 residues. CDR3 protein: CASSLAEQGSGYEQYF. The CDR3 region has the DNA TGTGCCAGCAGCTTAGCGGAACAGGGCAGTGGTTACGAGCAGTACTTC.

The chain links TRBV28 to TRBJ1-4; no reliable D call. Trimming stripped 2 bases from V and 8 bases from J, with 9 bases between. The CDR3 extends over 13 amino acids. In germline, CDR1 is MDHEN, CDR2 SYDVKM. In DNA form, the CDR3 reads TGTGCCAGCAGTTTACCGGGTTTGGAAAAACTGTTTTTT. Protein: CASSLPGLEKLFF. Supplemented by reference TRBV28 and TRBJ1-4, the full variable domain reads DVKVTQSSRYLVKRTGEKVFLECVQDMDHENMFWYRQDPGLGLRLIYFSYDVKMKEKGDIPEGYSVSREKKERFSLILESASTNQTSMYLCASSLPGLEKLFFGSGTQLSVL.

The gene calls are TRBV20-1 and TRBJ2-7; 10 bases map to TRBD1. This CDR3 has 15 amino acids. CDR1 and CDR2 (germline): DFQATT, SNEGSKA (reference sequence). Trimming cost V 3 bases and J 6 bases; bases outside gene matches: 11. In DNA, the CDR3 is TGCAGTGCTAGTTCGCTGGGGACAGGGGTCGTCGAGCAGTACGTC. This translates into CSASSLGTGVVEQYV.

The genes are TRBV29-1 and TRBJ2-6, with 12 bases identical to TRBD1. V was clipped by 5 bases and J by 2 bases; unmatched bases: 4. The CDR3 sequence is 16 residues long. Germline CDR1 reads SQVTM; CDR2 reads ANQGSEA. The CDR3 spells CSVLGQGAPGANVLTF. The CDR3 DNA sequence: TGCAGCGTTCTGGGACAGGGGGCCCCTGGGGCCAACGTCCTGACTTTC.

The chain employs TRBV20-1 and TRBJ1-2, with D tentatively TRBD1 (5 bases). The CDR3 has 11 residues. From germline, CDR1 is DFQATT and CDR2 SNEGSKA (reference sequence). Trimming removed 2 bases at V and 7 bases at J, with 8 bases between. The CDR3 here is CSARQGFGYTF. The CDR3 DNA follows: TGCAGTGCTAGACAGGGTTTTGGCTACACCTTC.

A single count supports this clone. The chain recombines TRBV27 with TRBJ1-2; D remains unclear. The CDR3 runs 13 residues. The germline V gene encodes CDR1 MNHEY and CDR2 SMNVEV (reference sequence). V gave up 6 bases and J gave up 1 base, with 9 bases separating them. As DNA, the CDR3 is TGTGCCAGCAGACTGGACTTTAACTATGGCTACACCTTC. Protein: CASRLDFNYGYTF.

Comments on this clone: Other DNA sequences in the same sample also yield this CDR3. The chain joins TRBV29-1 to TRBJ1-1; 11 nucleotides align to TRBD1. Looked up from germline, CDR1 is SQVTM and CDR2 is ANQGSEA. The CDR3 has 15 amino acids. The V gene end was trimmed by 6 bases and the J gene end by 0 bases; junction bases not matched to a gene: 6. CDR3 bases: TGCAGCGTGGACAGGGGGCTCGGCATGAACACTGAAGCTTTCTTT. Protein: CSVDRGLGMNTEAFF.

This clone has just a few counts. The gene calls are TRBV5-4 and TRBJ2-1; D might be TRBD1 (6 bases). Trimming removed 0 bases from V and 5 bases from J, with 6 bases in between. This CDR3 has 13 residues. CDR1 is SGHNT and CDR2 is YYREEE in the germline V gene (reference sequence). The CDR3 region has the DNA TGTGCCAGCAGCTTGGACAGGGACAATGAGCAGTTCTTC. Amino acids: CASSLDRDNEQFF. Full variable domain (remainder filled in from reference TRBV5-4 and TRBJ2-1): ETGVTQSPTHLIKTRGQQVTLRCSSQSGHNTVSWYQQALGQGPQFIFQYYREEENGRGNFPPRFSGLQFPNYSSELNVNALELDDSALYLCASSLDRDNEQFFGPGTRLTVL.

The V call is TRBV12-3 or TRBV12-4, the J call TRBJ1-3; D gene ambiguous. Between the trimmed V and J ends, which lost 8 bases and 6 bases, there was a span of 11 bases. The CDR3 consists of 12 residues. The CDR3 DNA sequence: TGTGCCAGCGCTGAGGAGGAAAACACCATATATTTT. Amino acids: CASAEEENTIYF.

The rearrangement links TRBV7-9 to TRBJ1-6, with a possible D match to TRBD1 (5 bases). The germline V gene has CDR1 SEHNR and CDR2 FQNEAQ (reference sequence). Trimming left V 2 bases short and J 5 bases short, with 7 bases between. This CDR3 is 14 amino acids long. The chain's CDR3 is CASSLIQDNSPLHF. For the CDR3, the DNA is TGTGCCAGCAGCTTAATACAGGATAATTCACCCCTCCACTTT.

For the CDR3, the DNA is TGTGCCAGCCGGGAGAATGAGCAGTTCTTC. Residues: CASRENEQFF. The V and J genes are TRBV2 and TRBJ2-1; perhaps TRBD2 as D (6 bases). V lost 8 bases and J lost 7, with 6 bases in between. This CDR3 contains 10 residues. The germline gives CDR1 SNHLY, CDR2 FYNNEI. Full variable domain (rest looked up from reference TRBV2 and TRBJ2-1): EPEVTQTPSHQVTQMGQEVILRCVPISNHLYFYWYRQILGQKVEFLVSFYNNEISEKSEIFDDQFSVERPDGSNFTLKIRSTKLEDSAMYFCASRENEQFFGPGTRLTVL.

This clone was observed a few times. The chain recombines TRBV28 with TRBJ1-3; 9 nucleotides match TRBD1. CDR1 MDHEN and CDR2 SYDVKM come from the germline V gene. This CDR3 is built from 16 residues. J lost 1 base, V lost 5 bases, and 6 bases had no gene match. CDR3 bases: TGTGCCAGCAGTACCTACAGGGGGCCTTCTGGAAACACCATATATTTT. Translating gives CASSTYRGPSGNTIYF.

The chain combines TRBV6-5 with TRBJ1-4; a possible D gene is TRBD1 (5 bases). V was shortened by 4 bases and J by 7 bases, with 10 bases between the two germline ends. Germline loops: CDR1 MNHEY, CDR2 SVGAGI. This CDR3 spans 13 amino acids. CDR3 coding DNA: TGTGCCAGCAGTTGGGGGGATACTGAAAAACTGTTTTTT. It yields the protein CASSWGDTEKLFF.

V usage is TRBV27 and J usage is TRBJ2-7, with D hard to call. The length of the CDR3 is 14 residues. The germline CDR1 and CDR2 sequences are MNHEY and SMNVEV (reference sequence). V was cut by 5 bases and J by 3 bases, with 14 bases left in between. The CDR3 is CASSEASDDYEQYF. CDR3 bases: TGTGCCAGCAGTGAGGCATCGGATGACTACGAGCAGTACTTC.

The gene calls are TRBV28 and TRBJ1-1; D unresolved. Germline CDR1 is MDHEN and CDR2 is SYDVKM. The CDR3 has 13 amino acids. The V and J ends lost 5 bases and 6 bases respectively, with 13 bases between them. CDR3 sequence reads: CASSPPGFPEAFF. CDR3 nucleotides: TGTGCCAGCAGTCCCCCCGGGTTCCCTGAAGCTTTCTTT.